This T cell receptor beta chain is drawn from a study of Ad26.COV2.S vaccination and SARS-CoV-2 variants. The CDR3 length is 15 residues. Germline V gene sequence: CDR1 LNHDA, CDR2 SQIVND (reference sequence). V was clipped by 5 bases and J by 5 bases, with 16 bases between them. The repertoire was sequenced with immunoSEQ multiplex PCR; TCRdb's copy has only in-frame clones and lacks some. The table has about 260,000 clones, around 88% seen once. As to treatment: some 19 received Ad26.COV2.S at low or high dose, single or two shots; five or six received placebo; per-sample allocation not given. Samples were taken on day 63 after the first vaccine or placebo injection.

The specimen was peripheral blood, collected in a trial of Ad26.COV2.S vaccine versus placebo. The genes are TRBV19 and TRBJ2-1; maybe TRBD2 (5 bases). The receptor was derived from a person aged 18-65 years who received the Ad26.COV2.S COVID-19 vaccine or a placebo. This CDR3 is CASSHPDFLNNEQFF. For the CDR3, the DNA is TGTGCCAGTAGTCATCCGGACTTCCTGAACAATGAGCAGTTCTTC.